What follows are 5 T cell receptor beta chains derived from one specimen sequenced in a study of T-cell reconstitution after alpha-beta-depleted transplantation in children. Unique molecular identifiers tagged the TCRbeta library. TCRdb redid the calling of the PCR reads with MiXCR, one entry per CDR3 protein. The profile covers about 580,000 distinct CDR3 sequences, with 25% to 30% appearing a single time and around a third taken by the ten largest. The sample in question was PBMCs, obtained before TCRalphabeta/CD19-depleted stem cell transplant. Every receptor here comes from a boy less than two years old with Wiskott-Aldrich syndrome, due to receive a stem cell transplant.

This clonotype was counted a few times. The chain combines TRBV6-5 with TRBJ1-1; possibly TRBD1 for D (6 bases). The V end lost 2 bases, the J end lost 3 bases, and 10 bases lay between the germline ends. Germline-derived CDR1 and CDR2 are MNHEY and SVGAGI. The CDR3 spans 14 residues. In DNA form, the CDR3 reads TGTGCCAGCAGTTACAACGGGGGGCACACTGAAGCTTTCTTT. Translated: CASSYNGGHTEAFF.

The table lists this clonotype with a few counts. This sequence joins TRBV2 and TRBJ2-2; TRBD2 matches 8 bases. The J segment lost 4 bases and the V segment lost 4 bases, leaving 11 bases of the junction unmatched. Germline V gene sequence: CDR1 SNHLY, CDR2 FYNNEI. The CDR3 loop spans 17 amino acids. The CDR3 sequence is CASSVPRGLGFTGELFF. DNA of the CDR3: TGTGCCAGCAGTGTACCCCGGGGACTAGGGTTCACCGGGGAGCTGTTTTTT.

This sequence joins TRBV6-5 and TRBJ1-1; D unresolved. V lost 4 bases, J lost 4 bases, and 13 bases lay in between. The CDR3 sequence is 14 residues long. The V gene's germline CDR1 is MNHEY and CDR2 SVGAGI. CDR3 region: CASSLVGIGTEAFF. CDR3 nucleotides: TGTGCCAGCAGTTTAGTGGGAATCGGCACTGAAGCTTTCTTT.

The chain links TRBV28 to TRBJ2-3; 8 bases map to TRBD1. Looked up from germline, CDR1 is MDHEN and CDR2 is SYDVKM. J gave up 0 bases and V 5 bases, and 7 bases lay outside the gene matches. The CDR3 has 16 residues. CDR3 in amino acids: CASSQGQALSTDTQYF. CDR3 coding DNA: TGTGCCAGCAGTCAGGGACAGGCCCTTAGCACAGATACGCAGTATTTT.

This clonotype has a handful of counts. The chain recombines TRBV10-3 with TRBJ2-5; TRBD2 agrees at 9 bases. This CDR3 region has 13 residues. Germline loops: CDR1 ENHRY, CDR2 SYGVKD. Trimming at V came to 0 bases and at J to 14 bases, leaving 7 bases not matched to a gene. This CDR3 is CAISESPREGCYF. The DNA for the CDR3 is TGTGCCATCAGTGAGTCACCGCGGGAGGGCTGCTACTTC.